This TCR beta chain was identified during a study of graft-versus-host responses after intestinal transplantation. Study summary: Transplant recipients had multivisceral, liver-intestinal, or isolated intestinal grafts.

Clones were sequenced by immunoSEQ multiplex PCR, and TCRdb holds only the in-frame ones, with some missing. The profile shows approximately 14,000 clones, around 40% of them singletons. The sequenced sample was alloreactive CD4+ T cells from a mixed lymphocyte reaction culture, obtained before intestinal transplant. Subset specified: CFSE-low proliferating T cells sorted from roughly six-day pre-transplant mixed lymphocyte reaction (GvH or HvG direction). The TCR originated in a human patient who received an intestinal transplant.

The CDR3 DNA reads TGTGCCAGTAGTATAGCGGGTAGTAACTATGGCTACACCTTC. Encoded protein: CASSIAGSNYGYTF. The chain has TRBV19 and TRBJ1-2, with unresolved D. CDR1 and CDR2 (germline): LNHDA, SQIVND (reference sequence). The V end was cut by 1 base, the J end by 1 base, with 7 bases between. This CDR3 has 14 residues.